This TCR beta chain was profiled in a study of cytomegalovirus exposure and HLA in healthy donors (dated by TCRdb to the late 2010s). Broadly, across the study: According to a later analysis, one platform produced both the approximately 110 validation repertoires and the approximately 660 repertoires of the first cohort. A separate validation cohort of 100 to 150 different subjects was used in addition to the roughly 700-subject first cohort. The study aimed to test whether signatures of past pathogen exposure could be identified by cataloging public T cell receptors. To predict cytomegalovirus infection status, the study combined high-throughput TCR immunosequencing, statistical association of individual TCRs with disease status, and machine learning.

The method behind the library was the immunoSEQ multiplex PCR assay. As for the authors' bioinformatics: A statistical classification framework was built to diagnose cytomegalovirus status from the catalog of TCR beta chain sequences. TCRdb provides this immuneACCESS table in a form limited to in-frame rearrangements. Some clones are lacking; in checked studies, under half of them reflect an unresolved V gene, and why the rest are absent is not known. That table furnishes V, J and clone size, whereas the DNA furnished D and trimming. The sample table shows 66,000 or so clones, and around 97% are seen once. 1.5% to 2% of the sample comes from the top ten. From its cysteine to its phenylalanine, the CDR3 spans 15 amino acids. Only the CDR3 region is kept as DNA, spanning 45 bases read in frame from base 1. The junction shows trimming of 3 bases on V and 0 bases on J, plus 12 bases between the germline ends. CDR1 and CDR2 were assigned from the germline V gene as SGDLS and YYNGEE.

Donors formed part of the validation cohort, which comprised over a hundred subjects and was distinct from the first cohort of some 700 subjects. The table lists this clone with a count of one. No cognate antigen has been identified for it. Base qualities are not at hand, and no much larger clone is one base apart. Overall results and qualifications from the work: Subsequent analysis determined that TCRs grouped into clusters in the first cohort also showed a tendency toward co-occurrence across the roughly 110 validation repertoires, and 94% of cluster scores exceeded 0. A few of the identified cytomegalovirus-associated TCR beta chains were confirmed in vitro to be specific for cytomegalovirus antigens. In the study, 164 TCR beta chains were listed as associated with cytomegalovirus. The authors suggested that the approach could potentially be extended to other disease states and immunological phenotypes. Across donors, most TCR sequences were observed very rarely, whereas some public TCRs were present in many individuals. The classifier was reported to diagnose cytomegalovirus status with high specificity and sensitivity in both the original cohort and the validation cohort. A later analysis lacked HLA typing for the validation cohort, so it scored co-occurrence in that cohort across all 120 or so repertoires.

The clonotype originates from a woman between 18 and 29 years old in good health and CMV-seropositive. The sequence is built from TRBV9 and TRBJ2-5; the D gene is perhaps TRBD1, on 6 matching bases. Sequenced material: PBMCs. The bases are TGTGCCAGCAGCGCAAGGACAGAGTACCAAGAGACCCAGTACTTC. Translation gives CASSARTEYQETQYF.